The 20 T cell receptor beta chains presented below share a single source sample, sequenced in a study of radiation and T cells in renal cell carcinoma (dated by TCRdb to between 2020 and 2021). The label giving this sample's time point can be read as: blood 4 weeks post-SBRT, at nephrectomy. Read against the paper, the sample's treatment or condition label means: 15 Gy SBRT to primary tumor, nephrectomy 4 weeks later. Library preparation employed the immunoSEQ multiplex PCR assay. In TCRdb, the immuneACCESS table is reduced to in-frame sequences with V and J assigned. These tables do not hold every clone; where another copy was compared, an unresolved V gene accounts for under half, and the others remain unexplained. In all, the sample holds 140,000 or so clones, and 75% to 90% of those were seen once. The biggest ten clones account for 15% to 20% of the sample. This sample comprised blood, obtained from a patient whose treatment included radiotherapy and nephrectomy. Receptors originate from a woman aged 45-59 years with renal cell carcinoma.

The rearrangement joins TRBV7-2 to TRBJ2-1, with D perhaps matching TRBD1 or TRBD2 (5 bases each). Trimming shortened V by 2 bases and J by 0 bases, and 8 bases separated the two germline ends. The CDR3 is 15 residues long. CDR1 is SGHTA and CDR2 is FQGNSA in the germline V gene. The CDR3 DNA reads TGTGCCAGCAGCTTATGGGGGAGCTCCTACAATGAGCAGTTCTTC. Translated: CASSLWGSSYNEQFF.

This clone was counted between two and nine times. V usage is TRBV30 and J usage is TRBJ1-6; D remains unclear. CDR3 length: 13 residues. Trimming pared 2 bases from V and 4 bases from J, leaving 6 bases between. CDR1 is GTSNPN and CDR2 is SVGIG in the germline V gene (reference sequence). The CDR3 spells CAWSSGYNSPLHF. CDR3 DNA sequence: TGTGCCTGGAGTTCCGGGTATAATTCACCCCTCCACTTT.

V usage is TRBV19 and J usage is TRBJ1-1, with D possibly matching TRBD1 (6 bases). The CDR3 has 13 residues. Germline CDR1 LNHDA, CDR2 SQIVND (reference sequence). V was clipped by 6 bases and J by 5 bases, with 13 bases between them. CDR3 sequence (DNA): TGTGCCAGTAGGAGTCACAGGGATACTGAAGCTTTCTTT. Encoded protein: CASRSHRDTEAFF.

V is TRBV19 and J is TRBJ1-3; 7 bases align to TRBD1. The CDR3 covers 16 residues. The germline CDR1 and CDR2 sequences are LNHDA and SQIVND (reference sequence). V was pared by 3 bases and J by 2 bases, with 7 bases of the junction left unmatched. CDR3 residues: CASSISTGTPGNTIYF. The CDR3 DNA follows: TGTGCCAGTAGTATTTCGACAGGGACACCTGGAAACACCATATATTTT. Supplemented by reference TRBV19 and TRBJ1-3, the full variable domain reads DGGITQSPKYLFRKEGQNVTLSCEQNLNHDAMYWYRQDPGQGLRLIYYSQIVNDFQKGDIAEGYSVSREKKESFPLTVTSAQKNPTAFYLCASSISTGTPGNTIYFGEGSWLTVV.

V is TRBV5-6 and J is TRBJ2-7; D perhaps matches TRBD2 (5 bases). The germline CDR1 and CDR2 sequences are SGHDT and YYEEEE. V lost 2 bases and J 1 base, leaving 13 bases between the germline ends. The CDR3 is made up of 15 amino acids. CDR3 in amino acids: CASSLWGARSYEQYF. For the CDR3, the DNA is TGTGCCAGCAGCTTATGGGGAGCAAGATCCTACGAGCAGTACTTC.

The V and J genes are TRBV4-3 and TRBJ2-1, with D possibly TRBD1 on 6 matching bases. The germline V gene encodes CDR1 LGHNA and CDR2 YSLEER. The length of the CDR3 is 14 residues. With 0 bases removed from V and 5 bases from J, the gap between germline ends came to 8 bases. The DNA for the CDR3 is TGCGCCAGCAGCCAAGATTCAGGGGACAATGAGCAGTTCTTC. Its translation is CASSQDSGDNEQFF.

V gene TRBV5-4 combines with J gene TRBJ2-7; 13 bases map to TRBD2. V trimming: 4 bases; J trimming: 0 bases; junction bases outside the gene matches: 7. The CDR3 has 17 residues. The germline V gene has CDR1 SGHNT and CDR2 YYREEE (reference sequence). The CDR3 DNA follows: TGTGCCAGCAGCCAAGACGGGACTAGCGGGATCTCCTACGAGCAGTACTTC. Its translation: CASSQDGTSGISYEQYF.

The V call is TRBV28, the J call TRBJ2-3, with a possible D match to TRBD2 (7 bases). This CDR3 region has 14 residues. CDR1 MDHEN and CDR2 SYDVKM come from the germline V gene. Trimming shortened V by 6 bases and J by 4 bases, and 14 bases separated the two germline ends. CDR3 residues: CASRTGGAADTQYF. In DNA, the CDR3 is TGTGCCAGCAGAACTGGGGGGGCCGCAGATACGCAGTATTTT.

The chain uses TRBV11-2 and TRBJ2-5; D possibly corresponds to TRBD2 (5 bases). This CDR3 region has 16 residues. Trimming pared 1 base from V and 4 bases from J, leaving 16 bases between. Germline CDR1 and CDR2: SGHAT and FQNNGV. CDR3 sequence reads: CASSLGTGNPGETQYF. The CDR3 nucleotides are TGTGCCAGCAGCTTAGGGACGGGGAATCCGGGAGAGACCCAGTACTTC. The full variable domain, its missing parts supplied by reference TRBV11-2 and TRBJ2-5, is EAGVAQSPRYKIIEKRQSVAFWCNPISGHATLYWYQQILGQGPKLLIQFQNNGVVDDSQLPKDRFSAERLKGVDSTLKIQPAKLEDSAVYLCASSLGTGNPGETQYFGPGTRLLVL.

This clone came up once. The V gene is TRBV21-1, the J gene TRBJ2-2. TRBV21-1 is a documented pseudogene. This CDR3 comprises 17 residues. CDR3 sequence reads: CASSKALGGWGSGELFF. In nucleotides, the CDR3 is TGTGCCAGCAGCAAAGCTCTAGGTGGCTGGGGATCAGGGGAGCTGTTTTTT.

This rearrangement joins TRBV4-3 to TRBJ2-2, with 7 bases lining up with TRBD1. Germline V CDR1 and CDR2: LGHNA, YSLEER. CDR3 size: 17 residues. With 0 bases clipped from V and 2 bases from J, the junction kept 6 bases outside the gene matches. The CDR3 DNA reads TGCGCCAGCAGCCAAGATCTCCCAGGGGGAAACACCGGGGAGCTGTTTTTT. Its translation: CASSQDLPGGNTGELFF.

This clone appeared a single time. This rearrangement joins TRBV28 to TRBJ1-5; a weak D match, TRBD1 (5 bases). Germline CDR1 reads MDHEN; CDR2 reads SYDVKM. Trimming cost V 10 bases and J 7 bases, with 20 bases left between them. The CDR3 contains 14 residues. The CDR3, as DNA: TGTGCCACCCAGAGGGGAGGGCGGTTCCAGCCCCAGCATTTT. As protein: CATQRGGRFQPQHF.

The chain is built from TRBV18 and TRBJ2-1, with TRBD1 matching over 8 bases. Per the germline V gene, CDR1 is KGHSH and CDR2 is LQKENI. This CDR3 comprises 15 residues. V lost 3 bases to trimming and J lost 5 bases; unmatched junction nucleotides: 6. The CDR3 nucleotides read TGTGCCAGCTCACCTGGACAGGGCCACAACAATGAGCAGTTCTTC. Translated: CASSPGQGHNNEQFF.

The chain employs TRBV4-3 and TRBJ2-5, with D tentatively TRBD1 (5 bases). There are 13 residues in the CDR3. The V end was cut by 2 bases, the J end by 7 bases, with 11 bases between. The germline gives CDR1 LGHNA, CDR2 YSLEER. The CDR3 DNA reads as TGCGCCAGCAGCCAACAGGGTACTGGGACCCAGTACTTC. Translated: CASSQQGTGTQYF.

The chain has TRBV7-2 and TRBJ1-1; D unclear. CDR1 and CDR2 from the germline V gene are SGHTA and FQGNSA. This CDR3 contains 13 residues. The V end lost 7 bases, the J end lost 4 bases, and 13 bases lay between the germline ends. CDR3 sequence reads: CASTRAGATEAFF. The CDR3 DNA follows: TGTGCCAGCACCCGCGCCGGTGCCACTGAAGCTTTCTTT.

The CDR3 is CASSVDQGGDQPQHF. In DNA form, the CDR3 reads TGTGCCAGCAGTGTTGATCAGGGTGGGGATCAGCCCCAGCATTTT. This sequence joins TRBV27 and TRBJ1-5; a weak D match, TRBD1 (5 bases). CDR3 length equals 15 residues. Trimming took off 5 bases at V and 5 bases at J, with 16 bases between the two ends. Per the germline V gene, CDR1 is MNHEY and CDR2 is SMNVEV (reference sequence).

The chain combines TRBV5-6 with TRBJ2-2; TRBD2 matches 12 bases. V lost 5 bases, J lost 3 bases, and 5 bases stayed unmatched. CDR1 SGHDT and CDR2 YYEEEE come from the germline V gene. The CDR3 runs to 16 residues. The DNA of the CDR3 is TGTGCCAGCAGTTTTGGACTAGCGGGGTACACCGGGGAGCTGTTTTTT. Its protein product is CASSFGLAGYTGELFF.

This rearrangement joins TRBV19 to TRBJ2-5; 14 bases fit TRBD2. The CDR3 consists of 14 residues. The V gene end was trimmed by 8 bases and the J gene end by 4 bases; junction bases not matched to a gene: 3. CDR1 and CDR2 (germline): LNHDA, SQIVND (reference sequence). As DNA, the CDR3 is TGTGCCAGTGGGACTAGCGGGGGAACAGAGACCCAGTACTTC. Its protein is CASGTSGGTETQYF.

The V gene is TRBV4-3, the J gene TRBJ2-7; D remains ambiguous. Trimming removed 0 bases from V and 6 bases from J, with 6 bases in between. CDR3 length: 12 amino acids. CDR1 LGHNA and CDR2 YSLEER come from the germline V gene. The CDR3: CASSQEGGEQYF. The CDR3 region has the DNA TGCGCCAGCAGCCAAGAGGGTGGCGAGCAGTACTTC.

CDR3 residues: CASSSTVLSLYGYTF. The CDR3 DNA sequence: TGCGCCAGCAGCTCGACAGTGTTGAGCCTCTATGGCTACACCTTC. The V gene is TRBV5-1, the J gene TRBJ1-2, with D possibly TRBD1 on 5 matching bases. Germline V gene sequence: CDR1 SGHRS, CDR2 YFSETQ. The CDR3 has 15 residues. V lost 3 bases, J lost 4 bases, and 16 bases lay in between.